This T cell receptor (beta chain) derives from a study of blood T cells in healthy people across ages. Concerning this clonotype itself: The antigen is not known.

Samples had at least 6.5 million PBMCs isolated from them. General study points: For the donors, CMV status was unknown and possibly confounded expanded clonotype changes. One million T cells yielded diversity estimates that were considered underestimates.

CDR3 length: 17 residues. Trimming pared 6 bases from V and 2 bases from J, leaving 21 bases between. The germline gives CDR1 MNHNY, CDR2 SVGAGI (reference sequence). Then a second PCR, running about 6 to 12 cycles, was carried out with a sample-barcoded 5' primer and a J-beta primer mix. Paired-end reads containing CDR3 totaled no fewer than 2.5 million for each sample. TCRdb re-analysed the 5' RACE reads in MiXCR, keeping a single row per CDR3 protein. This repertoire shows 650,000 to 800,000 distinct CDR3 sequences, around 45% found once; its top ten account for approximately 19%. The clonotype was recovered from a man aged 55 to 70 in good health. The chain recombines TRBV6-6 with TRBJ2-3, with D maybe TRBD2 (6 bases). The sample taken for sequencing was blood. The CDR3 DNA reads TGTGCCAGCAGCCCGGACGGGGGTCTCCCAAACACAGATACGCAGTATTTT. It yields the protein CASSPDGGLPNTDTQYF.